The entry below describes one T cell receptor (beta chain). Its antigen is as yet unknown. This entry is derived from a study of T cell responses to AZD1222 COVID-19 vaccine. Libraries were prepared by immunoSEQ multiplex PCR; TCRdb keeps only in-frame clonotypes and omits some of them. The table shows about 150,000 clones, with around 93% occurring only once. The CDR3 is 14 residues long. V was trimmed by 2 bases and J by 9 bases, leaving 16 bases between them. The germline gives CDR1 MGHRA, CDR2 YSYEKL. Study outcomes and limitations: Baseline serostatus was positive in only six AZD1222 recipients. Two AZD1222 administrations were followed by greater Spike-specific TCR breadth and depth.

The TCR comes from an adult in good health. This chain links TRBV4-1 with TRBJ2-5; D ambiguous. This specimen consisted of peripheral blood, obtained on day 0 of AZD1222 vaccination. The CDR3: CASSQLLSSYPQYF. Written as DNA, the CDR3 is TGCGCCAGCAGCCAACTACTATCCTCGTACCCCCAGTACTTC.